Shown below are 18 T cell receptor beta chains from a single sample sequenced in a study of T cells in Graves' hyperthyroidism and ophthalmopathy. Amplification targeted TCR beta CDR3 regions from RNA transcripts. TCR CDR3 regions were first amplified by RT-PCR with HTBI primers. TCRdb itself ran the multiplex PCR reads through MiXCR, one entry per CDR3 protein. Of some 720,000 distinct CDR3 sequences listed, about a sixth are singletons. Sequencing was performed on blood. These receptors were collected from a man between 18 and 35 years old with Graves' hyperthyroidism.

A few counts support this clonotype. J is TRBJ2-7 and V is TRBV20-1, with 9 bases identical to TRBD2. Looked up from germline, CDR1 is DFQATT and CDR2 is SNEGSKA (reference sequence). The CDR3 is made up of 14 amino acids. Unmatched junction bases numbered 6, after V lost 6 bases and J lost 0 bases. CDR3 DNA sequence: TGCAGTGCCGCTAGCGGGGTAAGCTCCTACGAGCAGTACTTC. This codes for CSAASGVSSYEQYF.

The chain joins TRBV9 to TRBJ2-1, with D tentatively TRBD1 or TRBD2 (5 bases each). The CDR3 contains 15 residues. V dropped 0 bases and J dropped 1 base, with 8 bases sitting between them. Germline V gives CDR1 SGDLS, CDR2 YYNGEE. The CDR3 DNA follows: TGTGCCAGCAGCGTAGTGGGGGTGTCCTACAATGAGCAGTTCTTC. Its protein product is CASSVVGVSYNEQFF.

This CDR3 reads CASSLYRGRFGFF. CDR3 coding DNA: TGTGCCAGCAGTTTATACAGGGGGAGGTTTGGTTTCTTT. V gene TRBV28 combines with J gene TRBJ1-1, with 8 positions matching TRBD1. Trimming took 1 base from V and 13 from J; bases not matched to a gene: 8. This CDR3 is 13 amino acids long. In germline, CDR1 is MDHEN, CDR2 SYDVKM.

This clonotype was detected ten times or more. The V and J genes are TRBV19 and TRBJ1-1; D remains unclear. V lost 7 bases and J 8 bases, leaving 17 bases between the germline ends. This CDR3 has 13 residues. Per germline, CDR1 LNHDA and CDR2 SQIVND (reference sequence). The CDR3 region is CASTPRQKTEAFF. CDR3 nucleotide sequence: TGTGCCAGTACCCCCCGGCAGAAAACCGAAGCTTTCTTT.

This clonotype was picked up a small number of times. The chain couples TRBV30 to TRBJ2-5; TRBD2 matches 16 bases. The germline V gene has CDR1 GTSNPN and CDR2 SVGIG (reference sequence). The CDR3 contains 17 residues. Losses at the gene ends were 4 bases for V and 6 bases for J; bases not matched to a gene: 11. The CDR3 protein is CAWTRPGLAGGRKTQYF. The CDR3 region has the DNA TGTGCCTGGACCCGCCCGGGACTAGCGGGAGGGCGAAAGACCCAGTACTTC.

This clonotype was found a few times. V is TRBV29-1 and J is TRBJ2-7, with a possible D match to TRBD1 (6 bases). Germline CDR1 SQVTM, CDR2 ANQGSEA. V lost 4 bases to trimming and J lost 1 base, with 11 bases between them. The CDR3 has 13 amino acids. CDR3 region: CSVADSRSYEQYF. CDR3 coding DNA: TGCAGCGTTGCGGACAGCCGTTCCTACGAGCAGTACTTC.

Many counts were recorded for this clonotype. The chain is built from TRBV12-3 or TRBV12-4 and TRBJ2-2; 10 bases agree with TRBD2. The V gene end was trimmed by 2 bases and the J gene end by 4 bases; junction bases not matched to a gene: 7. The CDR3 extends over 17 amino acids. This chain's CDR3 is CASSLSRTSGRTGELFF. The DNA for the CDR3 is TGTGCCAGCAGTTTATCTCGGACTAGCGGTCGCACCGGGGAGCTGTTTTTT.

This clonotype was found many times. This sequence joins TRBV24-1 and TRBJ2-2, with a possible D match to TRBD1 (6 bases). Per germline, CDR1 KGHDR and CDR2 SFDVKD. V was clipped by 0 bases and J by 4 bases, with 11 bases between them. The CDR3 covers 16 residues. The CDR3: CATSDLQGRGTGELFF. CDR3 sequence (DNA): TGTGCCACCAGTGATTTGCAGGGGCGAGGCACCGGGGAGCTGTTTTTT.

This chain joins TRBV4-2 and TRBJ2-7; 10 bases are a match to TRBD2. Germline assignment: CDR1 LGHNA and CDR2 YNFKEQ. The ends lost 4 bases at V and 3 bases at J; junction bases unmatched: 9. The CDR3 extends over 16 amino acids. The CDR3, as DNA: TGTGCCAGCAGCCCCGCCGGACTAGCGGAAGACTACGAGCAGTACTTC. Translation gives CASSPAGLAEDYEQYF.

Ten or more counts support this clonotype. The rearrangement links TRBV3-1 to TRBJ1-1; TRBD1 is a possible D gene (5 bases). V was clipped by 0 bases and J by 1 base, with 9 bases between them. The CDR3 length is 15 residues. Per the germline V gene, CDR1 is LGHDT and CDR2 is YNNKEL (reference sequence). CDR3 residues: CASSQDPGPNTEAFF. DNA of the CDR3: TGTGCCAGCAGCCAAGATCCGGGACCGAACACTGAAGCTTTCTTT.

This clonotype was recorded a few times. A read error may explain this, as a much larger clone is one base away. This chain connects TRBV12-3 or TRBV12-4 to TRBJ2-7, with 7 bases aligning to TRBD1. The CDR3 is 14 amino acids. Trimming cost V 6 bases and J 9 bases; bases outside gene matches: 14. The CDR3 protein is CASRQHRGIGAQYF. CDR3 in DNA: TGTGCCAGCAGACAACACAGGGGAATTGGAGCGCAGTACTTC.

This clonotype has a handful of counts. The chain carries TRBV9 and TRBJ1-1; possible D gene TRBD1, 5 bases. The germline CDR1 and CDR2 sequences are SGDLS and YYNGEE. The CDR3 loop spans 16 amino acids. V was shortened by 3 bases and J by 1 base, with 16 bases between the two germline ends. CDR3 bases: TGTGCCAGCAGCGGAGAATCCAGGGTAAGGAACACTGAAGCTTTCTTT. This codes for CASSGESRVRNTEAFF. Full variable domain (remainder filled in from reference TRBV9 and TRBJ1-1): DSGVTQTPKHLITATGQRVTLRCSPRSGDLSVYWYQQSLDQGLQFLIQYYNGEERAKGNILERFSAQQFPDLHSELNLSSLELGDSALYFCASSGESRVRNTEAFFGQGTRLTVV.

The chain employs TRBV14 and TRBJ2-2; D gene uncertain. Germline V lookup: CDR1 SGHDN, CDR2 FVKESK. Trimming took 1 base from V and 5 from J, leaving 11 bases between them. This CDR3 is built from 15 residues. The CDR3 protein is CASSQAAPATGELFF. The CDR3 nucleotides read TGTGCCAGCAGCCAAGCGGCGCCGGCTACCGGGGAGCTGTTTTTT.

This clonotype has only a few counts. The chain carries TRBV19 and TRBJ2-1; D gene ambiguous. This CDR3 spans 18 amino acids. Germline-derived CDR1 and CDR2 are LNHDA and SQIVND (reference sequence). Deletions cut 6 bases from V and 6 bases from J, with 27 bases between. CDR3 sequence reads: CASSETGRVTAKFNEQFF. The CDR3 DNA reads as TGTGCCAGTAGCGAAACCGGCCGGGTTACAGCCAAGTTCAATGAGCAGTTCTTC.

In this sample, this clonotype turned up many times. The genes are TRBV7-8 and TRBJ2-7, with 8 bases aligning to TRBD2. CDR3 size: 15 residues. Germline V gives CDR1 SGHVS, CDR2 FQNEAQ. V lost 0 bases to trimming and J lost 5 bases; unmatched junction nucleotides: 6. The CDR3 coding sequence is TGTGCCAGCAGCTTAGCCCCGACTAGCGCAAACGAGCAGTACTTC. It specifies CASSLAPTSANEQYF.

V and J are TRBV7-2 and TRBJ2-1; D may be TRBD1 or TRBD2 (5 bases each). Germline V CDR1 and CDR2: SGHTA, FQGNSA. The CDR3 is 14 amino acids. Between the trimmed V and J ends, which lost 9 bases and 7 bases, there was a span of 19 bases. Written as DNA, the CDR3 is TGTGCCAGTCTACTGGACGGCTGGGGGAATGAGCAGTTCTTC. Protein: CASLLDGWGNEQFF.

This clonotype was seen a handful of times. The rearrangement joins TRBV4-1 to TRBJ2-7; no definite D call. Germline V gene lookup returns CDR1 MGHRA and CDR2 YSYEKL. The CDR3 loop spans 15 amino acids. Trimming shortened V by 2 bases and J by 0 bases, and 11 bases separated the two germline ends. CDR3 DNA: TGCGCCAGCAGCCAAAAGGGAAATAGCTCCTACGAGCAGTACTTC. Residues: CASSQKGNSSYEQYF.

CDR3 nucleotides: TGTGCCAGCAGCCCCTCGAGATCTTACCCGGGTTACACCATATATTTT. Translating it yields CASSPSRSYPGYTIYF. The rearrangement uses TRBV12-3 or TRBV12-4 and TRBJ1-3; D gene unclear. The CDR3 has 16 residues. The ends were cut back, 6 bases at V and 8 bases at J, with 23 bases in the middle.